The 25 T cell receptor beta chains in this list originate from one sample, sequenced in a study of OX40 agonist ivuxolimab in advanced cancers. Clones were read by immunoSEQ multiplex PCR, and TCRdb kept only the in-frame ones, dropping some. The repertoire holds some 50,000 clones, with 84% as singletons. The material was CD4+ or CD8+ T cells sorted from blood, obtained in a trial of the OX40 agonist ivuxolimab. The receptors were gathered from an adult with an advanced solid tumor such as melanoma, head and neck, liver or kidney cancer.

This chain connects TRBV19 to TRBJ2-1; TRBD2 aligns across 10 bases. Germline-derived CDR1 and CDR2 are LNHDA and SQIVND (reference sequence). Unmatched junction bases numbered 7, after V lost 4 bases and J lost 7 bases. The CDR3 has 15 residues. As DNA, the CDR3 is TGTGCCAGTAGTAAGAGCGGGAGGGCCGGGAATGAGCAGTTCTTC. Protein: CASSKSGRAGNEQFF.

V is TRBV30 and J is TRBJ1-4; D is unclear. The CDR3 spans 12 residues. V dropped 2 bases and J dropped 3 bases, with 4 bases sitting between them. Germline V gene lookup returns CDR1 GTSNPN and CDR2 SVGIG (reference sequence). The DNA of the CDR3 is TGTGCCTGGAGTCAGTCTAATGAAAAACTGTTTTTT. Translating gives CAWSQSNEKLFF.

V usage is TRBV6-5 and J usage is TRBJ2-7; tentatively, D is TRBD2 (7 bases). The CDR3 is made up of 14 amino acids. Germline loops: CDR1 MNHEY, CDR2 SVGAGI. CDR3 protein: CASPGGGRSYEQYF. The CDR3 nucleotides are TGTGCTTCGCCTGGGGGGGGCAGGTCCTACGAGCAGTACTTC.

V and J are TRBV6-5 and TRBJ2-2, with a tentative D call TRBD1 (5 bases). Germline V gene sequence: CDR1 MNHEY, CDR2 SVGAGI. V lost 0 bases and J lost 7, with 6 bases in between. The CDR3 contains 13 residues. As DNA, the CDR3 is TGTGCCAGCAGTTACTCTAGGGGCGGGGAGCTGTTTTTT. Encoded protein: CASSYSRGGELFF.

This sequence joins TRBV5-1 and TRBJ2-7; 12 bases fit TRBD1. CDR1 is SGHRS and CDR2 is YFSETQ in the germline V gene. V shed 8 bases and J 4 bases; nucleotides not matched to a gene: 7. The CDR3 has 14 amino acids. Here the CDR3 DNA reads TGCGCCAGTTCCGGGACAGGGGGCGGTTACGAGCAGTACTTC. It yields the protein CASSGTGGGYEQYF.

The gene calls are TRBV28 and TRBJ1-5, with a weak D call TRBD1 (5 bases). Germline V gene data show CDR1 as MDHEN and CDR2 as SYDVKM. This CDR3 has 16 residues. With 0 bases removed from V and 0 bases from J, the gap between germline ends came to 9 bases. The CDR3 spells CASSLWPGGSNQPQHF. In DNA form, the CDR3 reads TGTGCCAGCAGTTTATGGCCGGGGGGTAGCAATCAGCCCCAGCATTTT.

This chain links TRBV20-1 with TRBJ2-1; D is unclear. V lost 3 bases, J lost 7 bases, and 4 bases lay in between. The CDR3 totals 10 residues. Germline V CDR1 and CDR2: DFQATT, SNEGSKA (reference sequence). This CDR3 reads CSARSNEQFF. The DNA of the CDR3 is TGCAGTGCTAGGTCGAATGAGCAGTTCTTC.

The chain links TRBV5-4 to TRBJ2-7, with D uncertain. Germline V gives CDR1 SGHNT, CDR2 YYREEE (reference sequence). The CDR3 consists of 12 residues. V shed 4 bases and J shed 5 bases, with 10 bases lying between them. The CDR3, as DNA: TGTGCCAGCAGCCAACGCCCAGACGAGCAGTACTTC. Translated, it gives CASSQRPDEQYF.

The CDR3 bases are TGTGCCAGCAGTGCCCTAGACAGGGTAACGGCCGGGGAGCTGTTTTTT. Amino acids: CASSALDRVTAGELFF. This chain joins TRBV6-1 and TRBJ2-2; 7 bases are shared with TRBD1. The CDR3 has 16 residues. After removal of 4 bases from V and 6 bases from J, the junction contained 11 bases not matched to a gene. The V gene's germline CDR1 is MNHNS and CDR2 SASEGT.

The CDR3 here is CASSLFSYSPLHF. The CDR3 DNA sequence: TGTGCCAGCAGCTTGTTCAGTTATTCACCCCTCCACTTT. The chain joins TRBV5-8 to TRBJ1-6, with unresolved D. The CDR3 extends over 13 amino acids. Trimming took off 1 base at V and 8 bases at J, with 7 bases between the two ends. Germline assignment: CDR1 SGHTS and CDR2 YDEGEE.

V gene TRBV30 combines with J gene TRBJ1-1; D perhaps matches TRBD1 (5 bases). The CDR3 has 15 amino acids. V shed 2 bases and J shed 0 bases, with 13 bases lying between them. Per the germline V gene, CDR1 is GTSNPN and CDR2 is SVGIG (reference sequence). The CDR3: CAWSRGREMNTEAFF. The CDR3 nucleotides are TGTGCCTGGAGTCGGGGCAGAGAAATGAACACTGAAGCTTTCTTT.

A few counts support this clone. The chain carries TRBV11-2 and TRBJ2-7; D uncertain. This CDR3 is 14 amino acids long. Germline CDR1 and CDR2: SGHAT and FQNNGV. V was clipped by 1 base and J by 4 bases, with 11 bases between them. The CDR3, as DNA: TGTGCCAGCAGCTTAGTCGACGGACGGTACGAGCAGTACTTC. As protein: CASSLVDGRYEQYF.

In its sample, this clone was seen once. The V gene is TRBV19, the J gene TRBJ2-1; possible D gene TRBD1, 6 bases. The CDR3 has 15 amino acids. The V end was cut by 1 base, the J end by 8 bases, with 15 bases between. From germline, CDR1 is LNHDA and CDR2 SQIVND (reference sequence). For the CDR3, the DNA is TGTGCCAGTAGTATAGTTCTAACAGGGTCATATGAGCAGTTCTTC. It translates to CASSIVLTGSYEQFF.

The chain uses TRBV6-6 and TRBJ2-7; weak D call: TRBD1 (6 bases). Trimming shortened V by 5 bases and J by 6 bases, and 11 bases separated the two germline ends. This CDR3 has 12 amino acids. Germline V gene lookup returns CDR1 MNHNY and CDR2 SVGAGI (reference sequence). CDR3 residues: CASSTGKGEQYF. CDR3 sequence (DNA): TGTGCCAGCAGTACAGGGAAGGGCGAGCAGTACTTC.

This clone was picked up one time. The CDR3: CASRIQGTGELFF. The CDR3 DNA follows: TGTGCCAGCAGGATACAGGGGACCGGGGAGCTGTTTTTT. The J gene is TRBJ2-2, the V gene TRBV6-5; TRBD1 aligns across 7 bases. CDR1 and CDR2 from the germline V gene are MNHEY and SVGAGI. V dropped 6 bases and J dropped 5; count of bases not matched to a gene: 3. This CDR3 is built from 13 residues.

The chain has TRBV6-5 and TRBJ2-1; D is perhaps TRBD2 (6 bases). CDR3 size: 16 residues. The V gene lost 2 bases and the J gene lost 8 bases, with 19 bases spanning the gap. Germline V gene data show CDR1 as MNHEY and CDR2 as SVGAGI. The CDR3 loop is CASSYRGTGGFDEQFF. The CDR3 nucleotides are TGTGCCAGCAGTTACCGAGGGACTGGGGGTTTCGATGAGCAGTTCTTC.

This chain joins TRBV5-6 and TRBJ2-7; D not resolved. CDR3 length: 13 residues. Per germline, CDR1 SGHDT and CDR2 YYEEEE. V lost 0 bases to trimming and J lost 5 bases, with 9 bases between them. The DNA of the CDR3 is TGTGCCAGCAGCTTGGCAGCGACGAACGAGCAGTACTTC. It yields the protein CASSLAATNEQYF. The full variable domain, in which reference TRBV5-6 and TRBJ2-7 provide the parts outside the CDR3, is DAGVTQSPTHLIKTRGQQVTLRCSPKSGHDTVSWYQQALGQGPQFIFQYYEEEERQRGNFPDRFSGHQFPNYSSELNVNALLLGDSALYLCASSLAATNEQYFGPGTRLTVT.

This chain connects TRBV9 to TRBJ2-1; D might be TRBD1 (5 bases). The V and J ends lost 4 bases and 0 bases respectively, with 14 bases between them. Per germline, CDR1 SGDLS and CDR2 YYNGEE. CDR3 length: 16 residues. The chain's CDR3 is CASSRGGSSSYNEQFF. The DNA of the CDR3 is TGTGCCAGCAGCAGGGGTGGCTCGAGCTCCTACAATGAGCAGTTCTTC. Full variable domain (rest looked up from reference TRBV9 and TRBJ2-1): DSGVTQTPKHLITATGQRVTLRCSPRSGDLSVYWYQQSLDQGLQFLIQYYNGEERAKGNILERFSAQQFPDLHSELNLSSLELGDSALYFCASSRGGSSSYNEQFFGPGTRLTVL.

The CDR3 DNA is TGTGCCAGCTCACCAGCGACAGGGAACACTGAAGCTTTCTTT. Its translation: CASSPATGNTEAFF. The chain carries TRBV18 and TRBJ1-1, with D possibly matching TRBD1 (6 bases). Deletions cut 2 bases from V and 1 base from J, with 8 bases between. There are 14 residues in the CDR3. From germline, CDR1 is KGHSH and CDR2 LQKENI. Supplemented by reference TRBV18 and TRBJ1-1, the full variable domain reads NAGVMQNPRHLVRRRGQEARLRCSPMKGHSHVYWYRQLPEEGLKFMVYLQKENIIDESGMPKERFSAEFPKEGPSILRIQQVVRGDSAAYFCASSPATGNTEAFFGQGTRLTVV.

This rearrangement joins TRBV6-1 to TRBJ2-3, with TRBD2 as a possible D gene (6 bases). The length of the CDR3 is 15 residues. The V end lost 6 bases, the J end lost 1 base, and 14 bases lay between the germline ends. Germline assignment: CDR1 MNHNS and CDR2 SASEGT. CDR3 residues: CASSPTGTRTDTQYF. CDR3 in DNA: TGTGCCAGCAGCCCCACCGGGACTCGCACAGATACGCAGTATTTT.

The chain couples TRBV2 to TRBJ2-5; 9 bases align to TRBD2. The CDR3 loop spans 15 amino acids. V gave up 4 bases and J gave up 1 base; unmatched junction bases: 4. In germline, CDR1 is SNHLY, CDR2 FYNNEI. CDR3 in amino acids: CASSALAGPQETQYF. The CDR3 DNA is TGTGCCAGCAGTGCTCTAGCGGGGCCCCAAGAGACCCAGTACTTC.

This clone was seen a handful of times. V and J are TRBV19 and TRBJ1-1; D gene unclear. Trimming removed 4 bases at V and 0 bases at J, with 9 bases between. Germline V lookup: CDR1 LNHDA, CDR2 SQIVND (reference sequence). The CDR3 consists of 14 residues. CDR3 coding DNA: TGTGCCAGTAGTAAAGGCACATTGAACACTGAAGCTTTCTTT. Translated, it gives CASSKGTLNTEAFF.

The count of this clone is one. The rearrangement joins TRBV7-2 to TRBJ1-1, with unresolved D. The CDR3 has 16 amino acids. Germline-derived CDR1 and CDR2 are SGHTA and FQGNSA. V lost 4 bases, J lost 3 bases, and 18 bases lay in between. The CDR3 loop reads CASSSRIGQSDTEAFF. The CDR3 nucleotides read TGTGCCAGCAGCTCCCGTATCGGCCAGTCCGACACTGAAGCTTTCTTT.

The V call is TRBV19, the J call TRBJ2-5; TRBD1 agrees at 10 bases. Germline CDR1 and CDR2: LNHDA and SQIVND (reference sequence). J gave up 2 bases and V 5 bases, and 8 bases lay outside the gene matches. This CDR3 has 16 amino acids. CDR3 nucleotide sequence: TGTGCCAGTAGTGGAAGGACAGGGGGAACTCAAGAGACCCAGTACTTC. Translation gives CASSGRTGGTQETQYF.

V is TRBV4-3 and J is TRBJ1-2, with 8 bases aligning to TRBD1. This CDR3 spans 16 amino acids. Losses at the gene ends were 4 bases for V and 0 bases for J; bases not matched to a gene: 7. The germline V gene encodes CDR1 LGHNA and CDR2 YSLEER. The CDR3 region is CASSPRGQGANYGYTF. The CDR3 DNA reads TGCGCCAGCAGCCCCAGGGGGCAGGGAGCTAACTATGGCTACACCTTC.